This TCR beta chain was recovered during a study of blood T cells in healthy people across ages. The CDR3 totals 12 residues. Between the trimmed V and J ends, which lost 5 bases and 7 bases, there was a span of 6 bases. CDR1 and CDR2 (germline): SEHNR, FQNEAQ (reference sequence). This clonotype was counted only a few times. A second PCR of 7 to 11 cycles used a sample-barcoded 5' primer and a J-beta primer mix. MiXCR, applied by TCRdb to the 5' RACE reads, yields one record per CDR3 protein. The sample has hundreds of thousands of distinct CDR3 sequences, about 51% seen once. What was sequenced was blood. This sequence was found in an elderly woman in good health. The gene calls are TRBV7-9 and TRBJ1-6; D call uncertain. The CDR3 reads CASSRENSPLHF. CDR3 in DNA: TGTGCCAGCAGCCGGGAGAATTCACCCCTCCACTTT. The full variable domain, rest sourced from reference TRBV7-9 and TRBJ1-6, is DTGVSQNPRHKITKRGQNVTFRCDPISEHNRLYWYRQTLGQGPEFLTYFQNEAQLEKSRLLSDRFSAERPKGSFSTLEIQRTEQGDSAMYLCASSRENSPLHFGNGTRLTVT.